Each of the 16 T cell receptor beta chains below was sequenced from the same sample in a study of blood T cell repertoires in COVID-19. Assay: immunoSEQ multiplex PCR; the TCRdb copy retains only in-frame clones and omits some. The data show about 150,000 clones, 86% seen once. Material for sequencing was peripheral blood. These receptor sequences come from a man over 45 with active or convalescent COVID-19.

This clone was seen more than once but under ten times. The chain employs TRBV5-3 and TRBJ2-7, with 13 bases aligning to TRBD2. TRBV5-3 is recorded as an ORF, its role being uncertain. The ends lost 0 bases at V and 0 bases at J; junction bases unmatched: 0. This CDR3 has 16 residues. In nucleotides, the CDR3 is TGTGCCAGAAGCTTGGGGACTAGCGGGAGCTCCTACGAGCAGTACTTC. This translates into CARSLGTSGSSYEQYF.

The chain joins TRBV4-3 to TRBJ2-1; 9 bases match TRBD1. The J segment lost 8 bases and the V segment lost 1 base, leaving 3 bases of the junction unmatched. CDR1 is LGHNA and CDR2 is YSLEER in the germline V gene. This CDR3 contains 14 residues. This chain's CDR3 is CASSQGGQGYEQFF. CDR3 nucleotides: TGCGCCAGCAGCCAAGGAGGACAGGGGTATGAGCAGTTCTTC.

The chain employs TRBV6-4 and TRBJ1-2; a weak D match, TRBD1 (5 bases). The CDR3 contains 14 residues. Germline V CDR1 and CDR2: MRHNA, SNTAGT. V lost 0 bases, J lost 4 bases, and 9 bases lay in between. The CDR3 region is CASSDSQGGYGYTF. CDR3 DNA sequence: TGTGCCAGCAGTGACTCGCAGGGAGGCTATGGCTACACCTTC.

The chain carries TRBV5-5 and TRBJ2-5, with a tentative D call TRBD1 (5 bases). The ends were cut back, 4 bases at V and 5 bases at J, with 15 bases in the middle. The length of the CDR3 is 14 residues. Germline V CDR1 and CDR2: SGHKS, YYEKEE (reference sequence). DNA for the CDR3: TGTGCCAGCAGCCCTCCCCAGGGATATGAGACCCAGTACTTC. Residues: CASSPPQGYETQYF.

V usage is TRBV27 and J usage is TRBJ1-2, with a tentative D call TRBD1 (6 bases). With 5 bases removed from V and 3 bases from J, the gap between germline ends came to 10 bases. Germline CDR1 and CDR2: MNHEY and SMNVEV (reference sequence). This CDR3 contains 13 residues. In DNA form, the CDR3 reads TGTGCCAGCAGTAACAGGGCATACTATGGCTACACCTTC. It codes for CASSNRAYYGYTF.

The sample holds one count of this clone. The rearrangement links TRBV9 to TRBJ2-2; TRBD1 is a possible D gene (6 bases). The CDR3 runs to 15 residues. CDR1 SGDLS and CDR2 YYNGEE come from the germline V gene. Trimming stripped 0 bases from V and 5 bases from J, with 11 bases between. In DNA form, the CDR3 reads TGTGCCAGCAGCGTAGCAGGGGCAGCAACCGGGGAGCTGTTTTTT. Translation: CASSVAGAATGELFF.

The gene calls are TRBV5-5 and TRBJ2-7; 8 positions match TRBD1. The CDR3 consists of 15 residues. The V and J ends lost 0 bases and 3 bases, in that order; junction bases with no gene match: 5. CDR1 is SGHKS, CDR2 YYEKEE, per germline (reference sequence). CDR3 nucleotides: TGTGCCAGCAGCTTGGATGGGACAGGATACTACGAGCAGTACTTC. It yields the protein CASSLDGTGYYEQYF.

A few counts support this clone. V usage is TRBV29-1 and J usage is TRBJ1-4; weak D call: TRBD1 (6 bases). The CDR3 has 12 amino acids. The V end was cut by 6 bases, the J end by 7 bases, with 12 bases between. CDR1 is SQVTM and CDR2 is ANQGSEA in the germline V gene. Here the CDR3 reads CSVKDRGEKLFF. Written as DNA, the CDR3 is TGCAGCGTCAAGGACAGAGGTGAAAAACTGTTTTTT.

This clone appeared a single time. This chain links TRBV4-3 with TRBJ1-1; the match to TRBD1 covers 7 bases. This CDR3 is built from 14 residues. J gave up 1 base and V 2 bases, and 1 base lay outside the gene matches. Germline V gene lookup returns CDR1 LGHNA and CDR2 YSLEER. This chain's CDR3 is CASSQWTGNTEAFF. The CDR3 region has the DNA TGCGCCAGCAGCCAATGGACAGGGAACACTGAAGCTTTCTTT.

CDR3 DNA sequence: TGTGCCAGCAGCTTAGATCTAGCCAACCGCATTCAGTACTTC. Translation gives CASSLDLANRIQYF. The chain carries TRBV11-1 and TRBJ2-4; a weak D match, TRBD2 (5 bases). CDR1 is SGHAT and CDR2 is FQDESV in the germline V gene (reference sequence). Trimming cost V 1 base and J 9 bases, with 13 bases left between them. There are 14 residues in the CDR3.

This rearrangement joins TRBV9 to TRBJ2-2; 7 bases are a match to TRBD1. The J segment lost 1 base and the V segment lost 3 bases, leaving 3 bases of the junction unmatched. The germline gives CDR1 SGDLS, CDR2 YYNGEE. The CDR3 consists of 15 residues. This chain's CDR3 is CASSERTGNTGELFF. DNA of the CDR3: TGTGCCAGCAGCGAGCGGACAGGGAACACCGGGGAGCTGTTTTTT.

The chain uses TRBV4-3 and TRBJ2-7; 8 bases line up with TRBD2. V lost 3 bases and J lost 4; bases outside the gene matches: 8. This CDR3 has 15 amino acids. Germline V gene sequence: CDR1 LGHNA, CDR2 YSLEER. This CDR3 reads CASSHLDGGVYEQYF. The CDR3 DNA reads as TGCGCCAGCAGCCACCTGGACGGGGGGGTGTACGAGCAGTACTTC.

This chain links TRBV6-5 with TRBJ2-3, with 9 bases that match TRBD2. Germline V gene lookup returns CDR1 MNHEY and CDR2 SVGAGI. V shed 5 bases, J shed 7 bases, and the junction held 10 bases outside the gene matches. This CDR3 is built from 15 residues. CDR3 residues: CASSKAGGPSNTQYF. The CDR3 nucleotides are TGTGCCAGCAGTAAGGCGGGGGGGCCATCGAATACGCAGTATTTT.

The V gene is TRBV29-1, the J gene TRBJ1-5; TRBD1 matches 8 bases. Germline values: CDR1 SQVTM, CDR2 ANQGSEA. The CDR3 extends over 13 amino acids. J lost 2 bases, V lost 5 bases, and 2 bases had no gene match. The CDR3 DNA sequence: TGCAGCGTTTCGGGACAGGGCAATCAGCCCCAGCATTTT. Translation: CSVSGQGNQPQHF. Full variable domain (remainder filled in from reference TRBV29-1 and TRBJ1-5): SAVISQKPSRDICQRGTSLTIQCQVDSQVTMMFWYRQQPGQSLTLIATANQGSEATYESGFVIDKFPISRPNLTFSTLTVSNMSPEDSSIYLCSVSGQGNQPQHFGDGTRLSIL.

This sequence joins TRBV4-3 and TRBJ2-3, with 10 bases lining up with TRBD2. CDR3 length equals 17 residues. Per germline, CDR1 LGHNA and CDR2 YSLEER. With V trimmed by 0 bases and J by 9 bases, 12 bases remained unmatched. The CDR3: CASSQEVPASGGETQYF. CDR3 coding DNA: TGCGCCAGCAGCCAAGAAGTTCCTGCTAGCGGGGGTGAAACGCAGTATTTT.

The chain recombines TRBV30 with TRBJ2-2; weak D call: TRBD1 (5 bases). CDR1 GTSNPN and CDR2 SVGIG come from the germline V gene (reference sequence). CDR3 length equals 15 residues. The V end was cut by 0 bases, the J end by 4 bases, with 12 bases between. The CDR3 reads CAWSVSRQSTGELFF. CDR3 DNA sequence: TGTGCCTGGAGTGTATCCCGACAGTCCACCGGGGAGCTGTTTTTT.